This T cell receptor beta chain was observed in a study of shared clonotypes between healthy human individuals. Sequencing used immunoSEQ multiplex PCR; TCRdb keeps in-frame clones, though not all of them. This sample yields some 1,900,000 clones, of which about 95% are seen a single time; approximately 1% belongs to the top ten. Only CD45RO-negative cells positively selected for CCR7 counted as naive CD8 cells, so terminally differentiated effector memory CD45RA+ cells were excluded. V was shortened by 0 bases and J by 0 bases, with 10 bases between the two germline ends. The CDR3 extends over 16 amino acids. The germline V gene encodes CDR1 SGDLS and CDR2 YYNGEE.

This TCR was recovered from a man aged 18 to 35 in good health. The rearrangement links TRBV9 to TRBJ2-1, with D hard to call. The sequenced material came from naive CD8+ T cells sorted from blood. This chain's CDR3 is CASSVAAASSYNEQFF. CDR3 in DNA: TGTGCCAGCAGCGTAGCGGCAGCTAGCTCCTACAATGAGCAGTTCTTC.